These 23 T cell receptor beta chains originate from one sample sequenced in a study of beta chain features in type 1 diabetes. Study-wide points: Moderate yet significant TCRB CDR3 shortening was seen in Type 1 diabetes patients in all four CD4+ subsets.

All of the isolated RNA was reverse transcribed, so expressed TCRB transcripts were sequenced. Assay: immunoSEQ multiplex PCR; the TCRdb copy retains only in-frame clones and omits some. The sample lists 250,000 to 300,000 clones, approximately 25% occurring once. Their cognate antigens are unknown. The specimen sequenced was naive CD4+ T cells from blood. These TCRs come from a woman between 25 and 40 years old with type 1 diabetes.

The V call is TRBV28, the J call TRBJ1-5; 10 bases line up with TRBD1. The V and J ends lost 3 bases and 6 bases, in that order; junction bases with no gene match: 2. The CDR3 loop spans 14 amino acids. Per germline, CDR1 MDHEN and CDR2 SYDVKM. The CDR3: CASSFGQGVQPQHF. The CDR3 DNA sequence: TGTGCCAGCAGTTTCGGACAGGGGGTTCAGCCCCAGCATTTT. Based on the CDR3 plus reference TRBV28 and TRBJ1-5, the full variable domain is DVKVTQSSRYLVKRTGEKVFLECVQDMDHENMFWYRQDPGLGLRLIYFSYDVKMKEKGDIPEGYSVSREKKERFSLILESASTNQTSMYLCASSFGQGVQPQHFGDGTRLSIL.

The V call is TRBV5-1, the J call TRBJ1-1; D gene uncertain. CDR3 length: 15 residues. Germline V lookup: CDR1 SGHRS, CDR2 YFSETQ. V was cut by 3 bases and J by 1 base, with 13 bases left in between. The CDR3 DNA follows: TGCGCCAGCAGCTCGGGATTGGGGAGGAACACTGAAGCTTTCTTT. It encodes CASSSGLGRNTEAFF.

The rearrangement links TRBV5-1 to TRBJ1-5; 7 positions agree with TRBD1. CDR3 size: 14 residues. Losses at the gene ends were 2 bases for V and 4 bases for J; bases not matched to a gene: 3. Looked up from germline, CDR1 is SGHRS and CDR2 is YFSETQ. The CDR3, as DNA: TGCGCCAGCAGCTTAGGGACAGCTAATCAGCCCCAGCATTTT. It encodes CASSLGTANQPQHF.

This chain uses TRBV30 with TRBJ2-2, with 7 nucleotides matching TRBD1. From germline, CDR1 is GTSNPN and CDR2 SVGIG (reference sequence). The CDR3 is made up of 14 amino acids. Trimming took 2 bases from V and 5 from J; bases not matched to a gene: 5. The CDR3 is CAWSQQGRTGELFF. The CDR3 DNA sequence: TGTGCCTGGAGTCAACAGGGGCGTACCGGGGAGCTGTTTTTT.

The sample holds a few counts of this clone. The J gene is TRBJ1-4, the V gene TRBV28; no reliable D call. Germline lookup yields CDR1 MDHEN and CDR2 SYDVKM. The CDR3 is 14 amino acids. V was clipped by 2 bases and J by 6 bases, with 10 bases between them. CDR3 bases: TGTGCCAGCAGTTTAACGGGATTAGATGAAAAACTGTTTTTT. Translation: CASSLTGLDEKLFF.

This clone was counted between two and nine times. The chain has TRBV2 and TRBJ2-1; D is perhaps TRBD1 (5 bases). Germline V gives CDR1 SNHLY, CDR2 FYNNEI. V lost 6 bases to trimming and J lost 10 bases, with 10 bases between them. The CDR3 spans 11 residues. CDR3: CASRPDTEQFF. In DNA form, the CDR3 reads TGTGCCAGCAGGCCGGACACCGAGCAGTTCTTC.

This chain uses TRBV15 with TRBJ2-1, with D perhaps matching TRBD1 (7 bases). V shed 5 bases and J shed 11 bases, with 16 bases lying between them. Germline values: CDR1 LNHNV, CDR2 YYDKDF (reference sequence). CDR3 size: 13 residues. This CDR3 is CATSGRQGGKQFF. For the CDR3, the DNA is TGTGCCACCAGCGGGAGACAGGGCGGGAAGCAGTTCTTC.

This chain uses TRBV15 with TRBJ1-2; the match to TRBD1 covers 7 bases. V shed 2 bases and J 4 bases; nucleotides not matched to a gene: 7. The CDR3 consists of 15 residues. The V gene's germline CDR1 is LNHNV and CDR2 YYDKDF (reference sequence). Here the CDR3 DNA reads TGTGCCACCAGCAGACCTACCGACAGGGCCTATGGCTACACCTTC. Protein sequence: CATSRPTDRAYGYTF. The full variable domain, with the rest looked up from reference TRBV15 and TRBJ1-2, is DAMVIQNPRYQVTQFGKPVTLSCSQTLNHNVMYWYQQKSSQAPKLLFHYYDKDFNNEADTPDNFQSRRPNTSFCFLDIRSPGLGDTAMYLCATSRPTDRAYGYTFGSGTRLTVV.

About this clone itself: A junction boundary mismatches the germline segment, possibly from a read error. The chain has TRBV19 and TRBJ2-1; 11 nucleotides agree with TRBD2. This CDR3 is built from 15 residues. Germline V gene lookup returns CDR1 LNHDA and CDR2 SQIVND (reference sequence). CDR3 protein: CASTIAGGPNNEQFF. The CDR3 DNA is TGTGCCAGTACTATAGCGGGAGGGCCTAACAATGAGCAGTTCTTC.

The V gene is TRBV7-8, the J gene TRBJ1-2; possibly TRBD1 for D (6 bases). The length of the CDR3 is 15 residues. Germline V lookup: CDR1 SGHVS, CDR2 FQNEAQ. V gave up 0 bases and J gave up 4 bases, with 12 bases separating them. CDR3 nucleotide sequence: TGTGCCAGCAGCTTAGCGCAGGGGTCCCTCTATGGCTACACCTTC. Translation: CASSLAQGSLYGYTF.

The DNA for the CDR3 is TGTGCCAGCAGAGTACAGGGGGCTAGGGACATTCAGTACTTC. The encoded protein is CASRVQGARDIQYF. The chain has TRBV2 and TRBJ2-4; 9 nucleotides line up with TRBD1. This CDR3 spans 14 amino acids. V gave up 6 bases and J gave up 8 bases; unmatched junction bases: 8. The V gene's germline CDR1 is SNHLY and CDR2 FYNNEI.

This sequence joins TRBV28 and TRBJ2-1; 7 bases align to TRBD2. Trimming cost V 6 bases and J 3 bases; bases outside gene matches: 8. The germline gives CDR1 MDHEN, CDR2 SYDVKM. The CDR3 covers 15 residues. This CDR3 is CASRGAGIGYNEQFF. Here the CDR3 DNA reads TGTGCCAGCAGAGGAGCGGGAATCGGCTACAATGAGCAGTTCTTC. Drawing the rest from reference TRBV28 and TRBJ2-1, the complete variable domain is DVKVTQSSRYLVKRTGEKVFLECVQDMDHENMFWYRQDPGLGLRLIYFSYDVKMKEKGDIPEGYSVSREKKERFSLILESASTNQTSMYLCASRGAGIGYNEQFFGPGTRLTVL.

The chain has TRBV30 and TRBJ2-3; 10 bases agree with TRBD1. The CDR3 has 15 residues. Germline V gives CDR1 GTSNPN, CDR2 SVGIG (reference sequence). V lost 0 bases, J lost 4 bases, and 4 bases stayed unmatched. CDR3 residues: CAWSVLDRGPDTQYF. For the CDR3, the DNA is TGTGCCTGGAGTGTACTTGACAGGGGGCCAGATACGCAGTATTTT.

This clone was detected a few times. The chain recombines TRBV4-1 with TRBJ2-1; 9 bases agree with TRBD2. The V segment lost 6 bases and the J segment 10 bases; nucleotides outside the gene matches: 7. The CDR3 has 13 residues. The V gene's germline CDR1 is MGHRA and CDR2 YSYEKL. The CDR3 DNA is TGCGCCAGCAGTCGGATTAGCGGGAGCGAGCAGTTCTTC. It is translated as CASSRISGSEQFF.

About this clone: Other DNA sequences in the sample encode the same CDR3. The chain joins TRBV30 to TRBJ1-1, with 8 bases aligning to TRBD1. The CDR3 is 13 residues long. The trim removed 2 bases at V and 3 bases at J, leaving 2 bases unmatched. Looked up from germline, CDR1 is GTSNPN and CDR2 is SVGIG (reference sequence). The chain's CDR3 is CAWSSQGDTEAFF. DNA of the CDR3: TGTGCCTGGAGTTCACAGGGGGACACTGAAGCTTTCTTT.

This chain joins TRBV29-1 and TRBJ1-2, with D possibly TRBD1 on 5 matching bases. V was trimmed by 3 bases and J by 6 bases, leaving 14 bases between them. Germline V gene sequence: CDR1 SQVTM, CDR2 ANQGSEA. CDR3 length: 13 residues. The CDR3 DNA follows: TGCAGCGTTGATCCTACAGGAGTGGATGGCTACACCTTC. It codes for CSVDPTGVDGYTF.

The CDR3 DNA follows: TGCAGCGTCGGTACGACAACAGGGGTAAACACTGAAGCTTTCTTT. It yields the protein CSVGTTTGVNTEAFF. The rearrangement uses TRBV29-1 and TRBJ1-1; 7 bases agree with TRBD1. Germline CDR1 and CDR2: SQVTM and ANQGSEA. The CDR3 has 15 amino acids. V shed 6 bases and J 2 bases; nucleotides not matched to a gene: 12.

V and J are TRBV28 and TRBJ1-5; 7 positions agree with TRBD1. With V trimmed by 11 bases and J by 9 bases, 10 bases remained unmatched. Germline V lookup: CDR1 MDHEN, CDR2 SYDVKM. CDR3 length equals 12 residues. The CDR3 DNA reads as TGTGCCGGAGGGACAGTGGATCTGCCCCAGCATTTT. Residues: CAGGTVDLPQHF.

This clone came up a few times. The chain is built from TRBV5-6 and TRBJ2-4, with 10 bases that match TRBD2. J gave up 3 bases and V 3 bases, and 0 bases lay outside the gene matches. The CDR3 covers 14 residues. Germline V gene data show CDR1 as SGHDT and CDR2 as YYEEEE. The CDR3 bases are TGTGCCAGCAGCTGGACTAGCGGCAAAAACATTCAGTACTTC. This sequence encodes CASSWTSGKNIQYF.

This clone showed up just a few times. The rearrangement uses TRBV5-1 and TRBJ2-7, with TRBD1 matching over 10 bases. This CDR3 comprises 15 residues. J lost 3 bases, V lost 1 base, and 4 bases had no gene match. The germline V gene encodes CDR1 SGHRS and CDR2 YFSETQ. CDR3 region: CASSLKGQGYYEQYF. CDR3 DNA sequence: TGCGCCAGCAGCTTGAAGGGACAGGGGTACTACGAGCAGTACTTC.

This clone was seen more than once but under ten times. The gene calls are TRBV29-1 and TRBJ2-3, with TRBD2 identical over 7 bases. CDR1 is SQVTM and CDR2 is ANQGSEA in the germline V gene. CDR3 length: 14 amino acids. Trimming took 7 bases from V and 2 from J; bases not matched to a gene: 9. CDR3 coding DNA: TGCAGCGGGGAGGGGCTAGCGGCCACAGATACGCAGTATTTT. It codes for CSGEGLAATDTQYF.

This chain connects TRBV5-1 to TRBJ1-1; 9 nucleotides align to TRBD1. This CDR3 region has 16 residues. Germline lookup yields CDR1 SGHRS and CDR2 YFSETQ. V was clipped by 1 base and J by 1 base; unmatched bases: 5. The CDR3 loop is CASSLTGQGSNTEAFF. For the CDR3, the DNA is TGCGCCAGCAGCTTGACGGGACAGGGATCGAACACTGAAGCTTTCTTT. Variable domain in full (rest from reference TRBV5-1 and TRBJ1-1): KAGVTQTPRYLIKTRGQQVTLSCSPISGHRSVSWYQQTPGQGLQFLFEYFSETQRNKGNFPGRFSGRQFSNSRSEMNVSTLELGDSALYLCASSLTGQGSNTEAFFGQGTRLTVV.

In its sample, this clone was seen a few times. The chain recombines TRBV19 with TRBJ1-5; D is ambiguous. This CDR3 is built from 13 residues. The germline V gene has CDR1 LNHDA and CDR2 SQIVND (reference sequence). The V end lost 5 bases, the J end lost 5 bases, and 10 bases lay between the germline ends. The CDR3 DNA is TGTGCCAGTAGTGAGTCGTTGGATCAGCCCCAGCATTTT. This encodes CASSESLDQPQHF.